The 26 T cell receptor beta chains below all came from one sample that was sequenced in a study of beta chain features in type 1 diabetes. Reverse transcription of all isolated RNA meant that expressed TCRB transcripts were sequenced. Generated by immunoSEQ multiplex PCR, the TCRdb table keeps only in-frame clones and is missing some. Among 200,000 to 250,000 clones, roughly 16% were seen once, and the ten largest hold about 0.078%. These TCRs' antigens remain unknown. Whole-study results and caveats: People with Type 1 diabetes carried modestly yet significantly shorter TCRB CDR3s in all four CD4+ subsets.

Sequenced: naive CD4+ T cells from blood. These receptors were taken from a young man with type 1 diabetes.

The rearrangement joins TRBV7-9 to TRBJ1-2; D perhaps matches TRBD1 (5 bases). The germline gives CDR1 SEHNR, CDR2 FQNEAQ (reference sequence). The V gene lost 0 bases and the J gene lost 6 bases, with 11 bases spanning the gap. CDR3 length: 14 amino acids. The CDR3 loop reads CASSLAPRDDGYTF. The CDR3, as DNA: TGTGCCAGCAGCTTAGCGCCCAGGGACGATGGCTACACCTTC.

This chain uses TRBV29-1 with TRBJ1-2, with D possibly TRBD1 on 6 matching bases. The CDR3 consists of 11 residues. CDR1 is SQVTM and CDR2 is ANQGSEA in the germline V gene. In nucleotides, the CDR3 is TGCGTACAGGGCCTCTCGTGGGGCTACACCTTC. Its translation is CVQGLSWGYTF.

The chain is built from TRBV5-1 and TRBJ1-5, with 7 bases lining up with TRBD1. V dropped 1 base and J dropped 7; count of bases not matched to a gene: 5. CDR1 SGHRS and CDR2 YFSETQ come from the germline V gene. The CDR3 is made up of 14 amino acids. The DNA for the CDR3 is TGCGCCAGCAGCTTGTACCCAGGGGGACAGCCCCAGCATTTT. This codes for CASSLYPGGQPQHF.

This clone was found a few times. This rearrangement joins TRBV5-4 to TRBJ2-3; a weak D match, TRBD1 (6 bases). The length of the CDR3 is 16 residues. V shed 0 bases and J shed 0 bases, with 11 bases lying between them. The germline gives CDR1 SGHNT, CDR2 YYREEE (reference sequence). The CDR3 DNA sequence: TGTGCCAGCAGCTTGGGTGGGACACGTAGCACAGATACGCAGTATTTT. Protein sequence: CASSLGGTRSTDTQYF. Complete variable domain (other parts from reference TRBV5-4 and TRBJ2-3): ETGVTQSPTHLIKTRGQQVTLRCSSQSGHNTVSWYQQALGQGPQFIFQYYREEENGRGNFPPRFSGLQFPNYSSELNVNALELDDSALYLCASSLGGTRSTDTQYFGPGTRLTVL.

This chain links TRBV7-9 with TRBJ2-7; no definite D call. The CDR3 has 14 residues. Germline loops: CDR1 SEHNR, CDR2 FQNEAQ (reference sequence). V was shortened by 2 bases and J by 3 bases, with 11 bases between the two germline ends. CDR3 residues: CASSLNPGNYEQYF. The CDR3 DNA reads TGTGCCAGCAGCTTAAATCCTGGGAACTACGAGCAGTACTTC.

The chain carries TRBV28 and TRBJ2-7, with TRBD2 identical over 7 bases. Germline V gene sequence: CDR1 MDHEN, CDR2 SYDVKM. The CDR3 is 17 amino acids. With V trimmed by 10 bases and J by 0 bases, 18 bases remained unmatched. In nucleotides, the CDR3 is TGTGCCACCTACGGGGCGGCTAGCGGACAAATCTCCTACGAGCAGTACTTC. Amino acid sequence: CATYGAASGQISYEQYF.

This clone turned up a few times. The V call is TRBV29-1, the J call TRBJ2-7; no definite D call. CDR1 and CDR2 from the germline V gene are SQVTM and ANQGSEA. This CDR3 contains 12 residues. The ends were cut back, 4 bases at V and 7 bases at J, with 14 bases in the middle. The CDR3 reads CSVGAGPGEQYF. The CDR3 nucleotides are TGCAGCGTTGGGGCAGGTCCTGGGGAGCAGTACTTC.

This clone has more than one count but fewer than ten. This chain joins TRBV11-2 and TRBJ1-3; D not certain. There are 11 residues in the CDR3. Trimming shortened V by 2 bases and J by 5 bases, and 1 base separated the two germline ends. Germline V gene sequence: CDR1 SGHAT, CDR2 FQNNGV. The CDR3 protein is CASSLRNTIYF. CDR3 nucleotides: TGTGCCAGCAGCTTACGAAACACCATATATTTT.

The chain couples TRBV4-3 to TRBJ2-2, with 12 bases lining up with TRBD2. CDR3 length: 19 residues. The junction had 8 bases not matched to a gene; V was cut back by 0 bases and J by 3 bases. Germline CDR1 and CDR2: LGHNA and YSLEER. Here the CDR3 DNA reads TGCGCCAGCAGCCAAGAGTCGGCTAGCGGGAGGGCCTACACCGGGGAGCTGTTTTTT. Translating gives CASSQESASGRAYTGELFF.

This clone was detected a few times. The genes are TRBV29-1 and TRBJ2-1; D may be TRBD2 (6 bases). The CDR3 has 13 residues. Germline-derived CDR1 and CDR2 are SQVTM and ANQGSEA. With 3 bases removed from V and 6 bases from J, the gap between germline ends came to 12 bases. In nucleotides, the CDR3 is TGCAGCGTTGAGGGGAGGTTGTTCAATGAGCAGTTCTTC. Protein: CSVEGRLFNEQFF.

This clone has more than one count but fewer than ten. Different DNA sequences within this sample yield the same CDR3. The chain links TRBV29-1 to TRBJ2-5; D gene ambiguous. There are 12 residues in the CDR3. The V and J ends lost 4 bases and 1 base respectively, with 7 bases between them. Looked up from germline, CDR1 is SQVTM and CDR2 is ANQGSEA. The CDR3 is CSVGRAQETQYF. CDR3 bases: TGCAGCGTTGGTAGAGCCCAAGAGACCCAGTACTTC.

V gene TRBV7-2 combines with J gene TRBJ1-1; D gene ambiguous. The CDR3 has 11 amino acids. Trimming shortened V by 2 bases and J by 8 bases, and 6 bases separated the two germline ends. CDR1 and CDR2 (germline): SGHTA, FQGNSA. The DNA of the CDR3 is TGTGCCAGCAGCTTAACTTACGAAGCTTTCTTT. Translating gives CASSLTYEAFF.

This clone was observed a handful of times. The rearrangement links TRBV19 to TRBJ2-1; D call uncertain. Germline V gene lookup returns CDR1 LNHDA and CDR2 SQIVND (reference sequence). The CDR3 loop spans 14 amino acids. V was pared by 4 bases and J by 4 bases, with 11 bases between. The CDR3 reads CASSRIRDYNEQFF. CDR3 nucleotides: TGTGCCAGTAGTAGGATTAGAGATTACAATGAGCAGTTCTTC.

CDR3 bases: TGTGCCACCACATGGGTCATGAACACTGAAGCTTTCTTT. It codes for CATTWVMNTEAFF. This chain connects TRBV15 to TRBJ1-1; D unresolved. There are 13 residues in the CDR3. Trimming shortened V by 7 bases and J by 0 bases, and 9 bases separated the two germline ends. The germline CDR1 and CDR2 sequences are LNHNV and YYDKDF (reference sequence). Full variable domain (missing parts from reference TRBV15 and TRBJ1-1): DAMVIQNPRYQVTQFGKPVTLSCSQTLNHNVMYWYQQKSSQAPKLLFHYYDKDFNNEADTPDNFQSRRPNTSFCFLDIRSPGLGDTAMYLCATTWVMNTEAFFGQGTRLTVV.

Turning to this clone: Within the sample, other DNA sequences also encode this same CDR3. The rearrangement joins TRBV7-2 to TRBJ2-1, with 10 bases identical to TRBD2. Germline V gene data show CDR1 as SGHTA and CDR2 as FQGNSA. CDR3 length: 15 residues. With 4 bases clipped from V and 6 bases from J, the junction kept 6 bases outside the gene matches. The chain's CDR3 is CASSSLAGGSNEQFF. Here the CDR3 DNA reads TGTGCCAGCAGCTCTTTAGCGGGAGGATCCAATGAGCAGTTCTTC.

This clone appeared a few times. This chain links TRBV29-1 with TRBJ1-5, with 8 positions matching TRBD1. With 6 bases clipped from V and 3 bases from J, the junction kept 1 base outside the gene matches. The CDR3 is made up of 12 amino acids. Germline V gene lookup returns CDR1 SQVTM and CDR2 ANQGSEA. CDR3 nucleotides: TGCAGCGTGGGACAGGACAATCAGCCCCAGCATTTT. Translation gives CSVGQDNQPQHF.

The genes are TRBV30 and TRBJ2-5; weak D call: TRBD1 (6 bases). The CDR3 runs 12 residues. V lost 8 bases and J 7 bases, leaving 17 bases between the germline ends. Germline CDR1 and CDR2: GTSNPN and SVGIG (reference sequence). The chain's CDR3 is CAAPQGPGTQYF. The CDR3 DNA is TGTGCCGCACCACAGGGTCCGGGGACCCAGTACTTC.

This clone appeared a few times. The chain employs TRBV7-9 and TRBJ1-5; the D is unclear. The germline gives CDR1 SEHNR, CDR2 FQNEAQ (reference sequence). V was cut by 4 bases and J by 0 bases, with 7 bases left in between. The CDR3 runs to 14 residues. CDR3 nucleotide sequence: TGTGCCAGCAGCTCAAGGAGTAGCAATCAGCCCCAGCATTTT. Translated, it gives CASSSRSSNQPQHF.

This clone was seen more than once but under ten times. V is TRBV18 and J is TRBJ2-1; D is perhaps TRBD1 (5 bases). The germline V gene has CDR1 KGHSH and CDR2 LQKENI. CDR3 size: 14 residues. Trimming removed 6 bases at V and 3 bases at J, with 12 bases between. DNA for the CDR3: TGTGCCAGCTCCCAAACCGACAGCTACAATGAGCAGTTCTTC. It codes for CASSQTDSYNEQFF.

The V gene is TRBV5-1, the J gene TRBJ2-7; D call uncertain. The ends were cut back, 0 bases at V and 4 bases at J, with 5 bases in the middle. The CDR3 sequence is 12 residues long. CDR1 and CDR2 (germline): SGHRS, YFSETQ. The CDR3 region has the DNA TGCGCCAGCAGCTTGGATGTATACGAGCAGTACTTC. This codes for CASSLDVYEQYF.

The CDR3 DNA is TGTGCCAGCAGCTTAAGGGCCGGAGAGGACTACGAGCAGTACTTC. This encodes CASSLRAGEDYEQYF. The chain is built from TRBV7-3 and TRBJ2-7, with no clear D. This CDR3 comprises 15 residues. Trimming removed 1 base at V and 3 bases at J, with 13 bases between. CDR1 and CDR2 from the germline V gene are SGHTA and FQGTGA.

CDR3 protein: CASSVVMDTGELFF. The CDR3 DNA follows: TGTGCCAGCAGCGTAGTCATGGATACCGGGGAGCTGTTTTTT. The chain recombines TRBV9 with TRBJ2-2; D gene ambiguous. The ends were cut back, 0 bases at V and 5 bases at J, with 8 bases in the middle. This CDR3 has 14 residues. CDR1 is SGDLS and CDR2 is YYNGEE in the germline V gene.

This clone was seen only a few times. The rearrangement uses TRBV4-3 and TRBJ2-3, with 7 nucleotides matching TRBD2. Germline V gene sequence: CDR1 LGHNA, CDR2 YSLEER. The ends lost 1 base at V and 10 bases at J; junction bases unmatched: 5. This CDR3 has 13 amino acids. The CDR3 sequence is CASSQVESGAQYF. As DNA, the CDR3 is TGCGCCAGCAGCCAAGTAGAGAGCGGGGCGCAGTATTTT.

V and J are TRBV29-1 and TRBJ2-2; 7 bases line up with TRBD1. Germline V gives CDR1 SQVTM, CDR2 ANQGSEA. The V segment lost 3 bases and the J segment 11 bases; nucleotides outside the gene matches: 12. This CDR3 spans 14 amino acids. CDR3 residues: CSVDGDRALGELFF. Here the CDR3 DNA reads TGCAGCGTTGACGGAGACAGGGCTTTGGGAGAGCTGTTTTTT.

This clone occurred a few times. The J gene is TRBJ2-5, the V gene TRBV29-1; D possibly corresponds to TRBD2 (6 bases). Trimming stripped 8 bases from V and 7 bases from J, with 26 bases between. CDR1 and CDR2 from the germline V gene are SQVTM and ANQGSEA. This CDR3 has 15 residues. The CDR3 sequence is CSPTWGGANSGTQYF. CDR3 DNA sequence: TGCAGCCCTACCTGGGGCGGGGCAAACTCGGGGACCCAGTACTTC.

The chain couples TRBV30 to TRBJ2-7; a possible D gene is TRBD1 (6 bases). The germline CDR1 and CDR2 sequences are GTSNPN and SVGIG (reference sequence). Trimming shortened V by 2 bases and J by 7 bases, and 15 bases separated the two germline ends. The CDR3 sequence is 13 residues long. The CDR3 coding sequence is TGTGCCTGGAGTTCACGGAAAAGGGGGGAGCAGTACTTC. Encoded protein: CAWSSRKRGEQYF.